These 18 T cell receptor beta chains share one sample of origin, sequenced in a study of T cells in women clearing cervical HPV infection. Assay: immunoSEQ multiplex PCR; the TCRdb copy retains only in-frame clones and omits some. Its table lists approximately 52,000 clones. Material: blood buffy coat. The receptors derive from a woman between 18 and 75 years old with a cervical HPV16 infection that either progressed to CIN3+ or cleared (not recorded which).

As for this clone: The read finishes 3 residues shy of the CDR3 end, and the germline J gene is used to complete it. The rearrangement joins TRBV20-1 to TRBJ1-1; a possible D gene is TRBD1 (5 bases). Germline V lookup: CDR1 DFQATT, CDR2 SNEGSKA (reference sequence). The V gene lost 5 bases and the J gene lost 0 bases, with 19 bases spanning the gap. This CDR3 is built from 16 residues. The CDR3 reads CSASTPGRSLNTEAFF. Incomplete CDR3 DNA: TGCAGTGCTTCTACTCCAGGGAGGTCCCTGAACACTGAA.

CDR3 DNA (partial): TGTGCCAGCTCACGACAGGGTAACTATGGC. Translation: CASSRQGNYG. The whole CDR3 sequence is CASSRQGNYGYTF. This chain links TRBV18 with TRBJ1-2, with 7 positions matching TRBD1. The read ends 3 residues before the CDR3 terminus; that terminus is restored from the germline J gene. Per the germline V gene, CDR1 is KGHSH and CDR2 is LQKENI. CDR3 length: 13 residues. The V and J ends lost 4 bases and 1 base, in that order; junction bases with no gene match: 0.

Details on this clone: The read stops 3 residues short of the end of the CDR3; the missing end is completed from the germline J gene. The gene calls are TRBV11-2 and TRBJ2-1; no clear D. The CDR3 sequence is 12 residues long. Germline CDR1 is SGHAT and CDR2 is FQNNGV. V dropped 1 base and J dropped 7 bases, with 5 bases sitting between them. CDR3 bases read: TGTGCCAGCAGCTTAGTAAGGAATGAG. This translates into CASSLVRNE. In full, the CDR3 is CASSLVRNEQFF.

With regard to this clone: The read ends 3 residues before the CDR3 terminus; that terminus is restored from the germline J gene. The chain employs TRBV5-1 and TRBJ2-7; TRBD1 matches 8 bases. Germline lookup yields CDR1 SGHRS and CDR2 YFSETQ. The ends lost 2 bases at V and 6 bases at J; junction bases unmatched: 4. This CDR3 has 13 residues. CDR3 protein: CASSFGQGREQYF. Partial CDR3 DNA: TGCGCCAGCAGCTTTGGACAGGGCCGCGAG.

With regard to this clone: Coverage ceases 3 residues before the CDR3 finishes, and the germline J gene fills in the end. The rearrangement uses TRBV11-2 and TRBJ2-2; TRBD2 matches 8 bases. Trimming took 5 bases from V and 7 from J; bases not matched to a gene: 9. CDR1 is SGHAT and CDR2 is FQNNGV in the germline V gene. The CDR3 loop spans 15 amino acids. The CDR3 here is CASSPQREKGGELFF. The sequenced CDR3 bases are TGTGCCAGCAGCCCCCAGCGGGAGAAGGGCGGGGAG.

On this clone: The sequence runs out 3 residues before the end of the CDR3; the remainder is reconstructed from the germline J gene. The V gene is TRBV7-8, the J gene TRBJ2-1; D ambiguous. Germline loops: CDR1 SGHVS, CDR2 FQNEAQ. The CDR3 consists of 13 residues. The germline V and J ends were trimmed by 5 bases and 0 bases, with 5 bases remaining between them. The CDR3 loop is CASSSSSYNEQFF. Incomplete CDR3 DNA: TGTGCCAGCAGCAGTAGCTCCTACAATGAG.

A note on this clone: Read sequence stops 3 residues before the CDR3 end, and the germline J gene provides the missing end. The chain carries TRBV5-4 and TRBJ1-2; D unclear. Germline CDR1 is SGHNT and CDR2 is YYREEE (reference sequence). The CDR3 runs to 13 residues. CDR3 loop: CASSLGLTSGYTF. The CDR3 bases that were read are TGTGCCAGCAGCTTAGGGCTTACCAGCGGC. The variable domain in full, with the rest retrieved from reference TRBV5-4 and TRBJ1-2, is ETGVTQSPTHLIKTRGQQVTLRCSSQSGHNTVSWYQQALGQGPQFIFQYYREEENGRGNFPPRFSGLQFPNYSSELNVNALELDDSALYLCASSLGLTSGYTFGSGTRLTVV.

The CDR3 bases that were read are TGCAGTGCTAGGGGTGGACTAGCGGGGGGGCCGTTCTACGAG. It encodes CSARGGLAGGPFYE. In full, the CDR3 reads CSARGGLAGGPFYEQYF. J is TRBJ2-7 and V is TRBV20-1, with 15 bases aligning to TRBD2. From the germline J gene comes the end of the CDR3, since the read stops 3 residues before it. Trimming removed 3 bases from V and 3 bases from J; junction bases left unmatched: 9. Germline-derived CDR1 and CDR2 are DFQATT and SNEGSKA (reference sequence). The CDR3 sequence is 17 residues long.

As regards this clone: The CDR3 goes on 3 residues after the read ends, and that part is filled in from the germline J gene. The V and J genes are TRBV2 and TRBJ2-7, with D unresolved. Germline V gives CDR1 SNHLY, CDR2 FYNNEI. V dropped 4 bases and J dropped 0 bases, with 16 bases sitting between them. The CDR3 length is 16 residues. The CDR3 sequence is CASSVITRKSSYEQYF. The CDR3 bases that were read are TGTGCCAGCAGTGTCATAACCAGGAAAAGCTCCTACGAG.

About this clone: The CDR3 goes on 3 residues after the read ends, and that part is filled in from the germline J gene. The V and J genes are TRBV2 and TRBJ2-7; no clear D gene. Trimming stripped 9 bases from V and 4 bases from J, with 13 bases between. The CDR3 consists of 12 residues. Germline loops: CDR1 SNHLY, CDR2 FYNNEI. The CDR3: CASLREKYEQYF. Incomplete CDR3 DNA: TGTGCCAGTCTCAGAGAAAAGTACGAG.

Comment on this clone: The CDR3 goes on 3 residues after the read ends, and that part is filled in from the germline J gene. The chain employs TRBV19 and TRBJ1-1; D unresolved. CDR1 is LNHDA, CDR2 SQIVND, per germline (reference sequence). Between the trimmed V and J ends, which lost 1 base and 0 bases, there was a span of 15 bases. CDR3 length equals 17 residues. CDR3 DNA (partial): TGTGCCAGTAGTATAGGTAGCTACGCGTTCATGAACACTGAA. This gives the protein CASSIGSYAFMNTE. The entire CDR3 protein is CASSIGSYAFMNTEAFF.

With respect to this clone: Read sequence stops 3 residues before the CDR3 end, and the germline J gene provides the missing end. The J gene is TRBJ2-3, the V gene TRBV19; D perhaps matches TRBD2 (5 bases). Germline V gives CDR1 LNHDA, CDR2 SQIVND (reference sequence). The CDR3 is 13 amino acids. V was trimmed by 10 bases and J by 5 bases, leaving 16 bases between them. Incomplete CDR3 DNA: TGTGCCACCGCCGGGCGGGTGGTAGATACG. Translation: CATAGRVVDT. The CDR3 reads in full as CATAGRVVDTQYF.

As to this clone: Read data end 3 residues before the CDR3 end; the end is taken from the germline J gene. The V and J genes are TRBV4-1 and TRBJ1-6; TRBD1 might be the D (5 bases). Trimming pared 2 bases from V and 0 bases from J, leaving 14 bases between. This CDR3 is built from 18 residues. Germline V gene sequence: CDR1 MGHRA, CDR2 YSYEKL. The CDR3 DNA, read in part, is TGCGCCAGCAGCCAATCATACCGACAGAGCTCCTATAATTCACCC. It is translated as CASSQSYRQSSYNSP. The entire CDR3 protein reads CASSQSYRQSSYNSPLHF.

Notes on this clone: The read falls 3 residues short of the CDR3 end, and the missing part is taken from the germline J gene. The chain joins TRBV5-1 to TRBJ2-1; 9 bases are shared with TRBD2. The junction had 4 bases not matched to a gene; V was cut back by 0 bases and J by 6 bases. This CDR3 has 15 amino acids. Germline CDR1 reads SGHRS; CDR2 reads YFSETQ. The CDR3 bases that were read are TGCGCCAGCAGCTTGGAGGGCGGGAGGGTCAATGAG. Encoded protein: CASSLEGGRVNE. The CDR3 in full is CASSLEGGRVNEQFF.

In the case of this clone: The CDR3 goes on 3 residues after the read ends, and that part is filled in from the germline J gene. The chain uses TRBV30 and TRBJ2-6; unclear D gene. V lost 2 bases, J lost 0 bases, and 11 bases lay in between. CDR3 length: 16 residues. Per germline, CDR1 GTSNPN and CDR2 SVGIG (reference sequence). CDR3 DNA (partial): TGTGCCTGGAGTAGGCAGGTGGGCTCTGGGGCCAACGTC. Translating gives CAWSRQVGSGANV. The complete CDR3 protein is CAWSRQVGSGANVLTF.

On this clone: The CDR3 goes on 3 residues after the read ends, and that part is filled in from the germline J gene. The gene calls are TRBV20-1 and TRBJ2-5; 7 bases align to TRBD2. The trim removed 4 bases at V and 2 bases at J, leaving 10 bases unmatched. The germline CDR1 and CDR2 sequences are DFQATT and SNEGSKA (reference sequence). The CDR3 is made up of 15 amino acids. The DNA read from the CDR3 is TGCAGTGCTAAGTCTCGCGGGAGACAACAAGAGACC. This gives the protein CSAKSRGRQQET. The full CDR3 protein reads CSAKSRGRQQETQYF.

As to this clone: Its ends do not fully match the called genes, so a read error is possible. The CDR3 end lies 3 residues beyond the end of the read and is filled in from the germline J gene. The chain is built from TRBV4-2 and TRBJ1-3; possible D gene TRBD1, 5 bases. This CDR3 comprises 13 residues. Germline loops: CDR1 LGHNA, CDR2 YNFKEQ. The sequenced CDR3 bases are TGCGCCAGCAGCCAGGGCCACGGAAACACC. Translated, it gives CASSQGHGNT. The full CDR3 reads CASSQGHGNTIYF.

Regarding this clone: The missing CDR3 end, 3 residues past where the read stops, is filled in from the germline J gene. This chain links TRBV20-1 with TRBJ1-2; D possibly corresponds to TRBD1 (6 bases). The CDR3 totals 15 residues. From germline, CDR1 is DFQATT and CDR2 SNEGSKA (reference sequence). Trimming shortened V by 3 bases and J by 4 bases, and 18 bases separated the two germline ends. The covered CDR3 bases are TGCAGTGCTAGCCCACTGGGGGGGGCAGGCTATGGC. Translation: CSASPLGGAGYG. The entire CDR3 reads CSASPLGGAGYGYTF.